These 18 T cell receptor beta chains were sequenced from one sample in a study of cytomegalovirus exposure and HLA in healthy donors. A multiplex PCR was run with 60 Vbeta primers and 13 Jbeta primers. Sequenced by immunoSEQ multiplex PCR; TCRdb stores in-frame clones only, minus some. The table shows about 100,000 clones, with 73% occurring only once. Material for sequencing was PBMCs. The receptors derive from a man aged 25-45 years in good health and CMV-seronegative.

This clone was counted between two and nine times. The CDR3 DNA sequence: TGTGCCAGTATTCACCGGGACACAGATACGCAGTATTTT. It translates to CASIHRDTDTQYF. The V gene is TRBV19, the J gene TRBJ2-3; D might be TRBD2 (5 bases). The germline V gene encodes CDR1 LNHDA and CDR2 SQIVND (reference sequence). The CDR3 extends over 13 amino acids. Trimming cost V 7 bases and J 2 bases, with 10 bases left between them.

This clone was observed a handful of times. V is TRBV18 and J is TRBJ2-5; no reliable D call. CDR3 length equals 13 residues. V was cut by 3 bases and J by 1 base, with 6 bases left in between. CDR1 is KGHSH and CDR2 is LQKENI in the germline V gene. The DNA of the CDR3 is TGTGCCAGCTCACCGGCAGTCCAAGAGACCCAGTACTTC. This translates into CASSPAVQETQYF.

The chain uses TRBV11-3 and TRBJ2-1; TRBD2 matches 7 bases. Germline V lookup: CDR1 SGHNT, CDR2 YENEEA. Trimming cost V 0 bases and J 12 bases; bases outside gene matches: 5. The CDR3 has 13 residues. The CDR3 is CASSLDPRGRQFF. CDR3 coding DNA: TGTGCCAGCAGCTTAGATCCGCGGGGGAGGCAGTTCTTC.

Comment on this clone: A read error may produce the germline difference seen at one junction end. The genes are TRBV7-9 and TRBJ1-4, with 8 bases that match TRBD1. This CDR3 spans 16 amino acids. CDR1 is SEHNR and CDR2 is FQNEAQ in the germline V gene (reference sequence). The DNA for the CDR3 is TGTTCCAGCAGCGTAGGGACAGGCCCCCCGGGGGAAAAACTGTTTTTT. Translation gives CSSSVGTGPPGEKLFF. The whole variable domain, remainder taken from reference TRBV7-9 and TRBJ1-4, is DTGVSQNPRHKITKRGQNVTFRCDPISEHNRLYWYRQTLGQGPEFLTYFQNEAQLEKSRLLSDRFSAERPKGSFSTLEIQRTEQGDSAMYLCSSSVGTGPPGEKLFFGSGTQLSVL.

V gene TRBV7-3 combines with J gene TRBJ2-3, with TRBD1 matching over 9 bases. The V gene end was trimmed by 4 bases and the J gene end by 3 bases; junction bases not matched to a gene: 2. CDR3 size: 14 residues. Germline V gene data show CDR1 as SGHTA and CDR2 as FQGTGA. CDR3 sequence (DNA): TGTGCCAGCAGCTACGGACAGGGGACAGATACGCAGTATTTT. Translation: CASSYGQGTDTQYF.

This chain connects TRBV6-4 to TRBJ2-1, with 10 bases lining up with TRBD2. The germline V gene encodes CDR1 MRHNA and CDR2 SNTAGT. CDR3 length equals 15 residues. The V segment lost 3 bases and the J segment 9 bases; nucleotides outside the gene matches: 8. CDR3 loop: CASSETAGGPGEQFF. The DNA of the CDR3 is TGTGCCAGCAGTGAAACAGCGGGAGGGCCTGGTGAGCAGTTCTTC.

The chain is built from TRBV6-1 and TRBJ1-5; D perhaps matches TRBD1 (6 bases). In germline, CDR1 is MNHNS, CDR2 SASEGT. The V end lost 3 bases, the J end lost 4 bases, and 13 bases lay between the germline ends. CDR3 length equals 15 residues. As DNA, the CDR3 is TGTGCCAGCAGTGATATTTCACAGGGTAATCAGCCCCAGCATTTT. Encoded protein: CASSDISQGNQPQHF.

The V and J genes are TRBV7-9 and TRBJ2-5; D is undetermined. This CDR3 contains 13 residues. CDR1 is SEHNR, CDR2 FQNEAQ, per germline (reference sequence). V was shortened by 3 bases and J by 4 bases, with 9 bases between the two germline ends. Here the CDR3 DNA reads TGTGCCAGCAGCTTGCGGCAGCTAGAGACCCAGTACTTC. Protein: CASSLRQLETQYF.

V is TRBV11-3 and J is TRBJ2-2; 10 bases agree with TRBD2. The CDR3 consists of 15 residues. Germline lookup yields CDR1 SGHNT and CDR2 YENEEA. The junction had 2 bases not matched to a gene; V was cut back by 5 bases and J by 2 bases. CDR3 nucleotides: TGTGCCAGCAGCCGACTAGCGGGTAACACCGGGGAGCTGTTTTTT. Translating gives CASSRLAGNTGELFF.

The chain joins TRBV7-6 to TRBJ2-1; D possibly corresponds to TRBD2 (6 bases). Germline V gene lookup returns CDR1 SGHVS and CDR2 FNYEAQ. V lost 5 bases to trimming and J lost 7 bases, with 15 bases between them. The CDR3 totals 14 residues. The CDR3, as DNA: TGTGCCAGCAGCGAGACGGGAGTGCGGAATGAGCAGTTCTTC. Amino acid sequence: CASSETGVRNEQFF.

This clone has only a few counts. This chain connects TRBV7-9 to TRBJ1-1, with TRBD1 matching 10 bases. Trimming at V came to 3 bases and at J to 4 bases, leaving 5 bases not matched to a gene. In germline, CDR1 is SEHNR, CDR2 FQNEAQ (reference sequence). This CDR3 has 15 amino acids. The CDR3 DNA reads TGTGCCAGCAGCTTCGGCGGGACAGGGGTCACTGAAGCTTTCTTT. Its translation is CASSFGGTGVTEAFF.

The V and J genes are TRBV30 and TRBJ2-2; 7 nucleotides agree with TRBD1. This CDR3 is built from 14 residues. The V gene's germline CDR1 is GTSNPN and CDR2 SVGIG (reference sequence). V was pared by 3 bases and J by 4 bases, with 5 bases of the junction left unmatched. This chain's CDR3 is CAWSAYRGTGELFF. In DNA form, the CDR3 reads TGTGCCTGGAGCGCTTACAGGGGCACCGGGGAGCTGTTTTTT.

The chain combines TRBV9 with TRBJ1-1; TRBD1 might be the D (5 bases). This CDR3 has 13 amino acids. In germline, CDR1 is SGDLS, CDR2 YYNGEE. Trimming took 2 bases from V and 5 from J, leaving 10 bases between them. The CDR3 bases are TGTGCCAGCAGCGTTGGGGCAGCGACTGAAGCTTTCTTT. This translates into CASSVGAATEAFF.

The J gene is TRBJ1-1, the V gene TRBV6-9; 8 bases align to TRBD1. There are 14 residues in the CDR3. Germline V lookup: CDR1 MNHGY, CDR2 SVAAGI. Germline trimming cut 3 bases from V and 3 bases from J; bases unmatched to any gene: 3. The CDR3 here is CASSYVQGDTEAFF. The CDR3 DNA is TGTGCCAGCAGTTACGTACAGGGGGACACTGAAGCTTTCTTT.

The chain couples TRBV30 to TRBJ2-5, with 7 bases aligning to TRBD1. CDR1 is GTSNPN, CDR2 SVGIG, per germline (reference sequence). The V and J ends lost 4 bases and 4 bases, in that order; junction bases with no gene match: 6. The CDR3 is 13 residues long. CDR3 DNA sequence: TGTGCCTGGATTGTCGCAGGGGGAGAGACCCAGTACTTC. Translated: CAWIVAGGETQYF.

This chain uses TRBV29-1 with TRBJ2-1; 12 positions agree with TRBD2. V lost 6 bases to trimming and J lost 7 bases; unmatched junction nucleotides: 4. This CDR3 contains 13 residues. Germline V gene lookup returns CDR1 SQVTM and CDR2 ANQGSEA. The CDR3 region is CSVGLAGLNEQFF. In nucleotides, the CDR3 is TGCAGCGTGGGACTAGCGGGTCTTAATGAGCAGTTCTTC.

The chain recombines TRBV5-1 with TRBJ2-5; 10 nucleotides align to TRBD1. The germline gives CDR1 SGHRS, CDR2 YFSETQ. The V segment lost 2 bases and the J segment 4 bases; nucleotides outside the gene matches: 8. The CDR3 is 16 amino acids. The CDR3 loop reads CASSFSGTGDGETQYF. DNA for the CDR3: TGCGCCAGCAGCTTTTCCGGGACAGGGGATGGAGAGACCCAGTACTTC.

The gene calls are TRBV5-6 and TRBJ2-1; D is unclear. The ends were cut back, 0 bases at V and 6 bases at J, with 4 bases in the middle. The CDR3 totals 12 residues. From germline, CDR1 is SGHDT and CDR2 YYEEEE. Here the CDR3 DNA reads TGTGCCAGCAGCTTGGCCGTCAATGAGCAGTTCTTC. Translation gives CASSLAVNEQFF.